The clone carrying this T cell receptor beta chain has a count of ten or more. The read terminates 3 residues ahead of where the CDR3 ends, so the germline J gene completes it. The sample belongs to a study of T cell clonality in common variable immunodeficiency. This CDR3 is built from 13 residues. Germline-derived CDR1 and CDR2 are SNHLY and FYNNEI. V was shortened by 1 base and J by 8 bases, with 8 bases between the two germline ends. Libraries were prepared by immunoSEQ multiplex PCR; TCRdb keeps only in-frame clonotypes and omits some of them. The sample has under 45,000 clones, none seen only once.

The sequenced material came from peripheral blood mononuclear cells. The sequence derives from a person aged 18-70 years in good health. J is TRBJ1-4 and V is TRBV2; weak D call: TRBD1 (5 bases). The sequenced CDR3 bases are TGTGCCAGCAGTGAAGTTGGGGCGGAAAAA. Translation gives CASSEVGAEK. The full CDR3 protein reads CASSEVGAEKLFF.